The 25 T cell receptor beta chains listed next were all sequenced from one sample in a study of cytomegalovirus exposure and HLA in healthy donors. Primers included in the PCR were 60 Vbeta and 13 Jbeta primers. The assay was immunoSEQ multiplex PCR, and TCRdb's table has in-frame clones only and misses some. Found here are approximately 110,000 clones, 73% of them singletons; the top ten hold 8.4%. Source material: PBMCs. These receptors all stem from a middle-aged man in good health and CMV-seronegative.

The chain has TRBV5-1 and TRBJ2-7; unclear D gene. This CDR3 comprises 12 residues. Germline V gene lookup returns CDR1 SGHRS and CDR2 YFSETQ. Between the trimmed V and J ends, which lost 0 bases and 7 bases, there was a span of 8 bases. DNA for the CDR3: TGCGCCAGCAGCTTGGTTAACGGGGAGCAGTACTTC. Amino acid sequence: CASSLVNGEQYF.

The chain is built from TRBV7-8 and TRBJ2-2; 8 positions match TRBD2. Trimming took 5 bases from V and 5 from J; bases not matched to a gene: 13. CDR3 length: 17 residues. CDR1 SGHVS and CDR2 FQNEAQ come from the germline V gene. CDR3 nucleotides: TGTGCCAGCAGCCCCGGGAGGGGTTTCGTGGGAACCGGGGAGCTGTTTTTT. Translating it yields CASSPGRGFVGTGELFF.

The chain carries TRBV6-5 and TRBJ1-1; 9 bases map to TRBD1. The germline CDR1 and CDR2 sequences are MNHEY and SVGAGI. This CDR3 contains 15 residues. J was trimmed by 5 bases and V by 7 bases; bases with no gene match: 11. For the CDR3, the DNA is TGTGCCAGCACCTTAAACAGGGGGCTGGTGACTGAAGCTTTCTTT. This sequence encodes CASTLNRGLVTEAFF.

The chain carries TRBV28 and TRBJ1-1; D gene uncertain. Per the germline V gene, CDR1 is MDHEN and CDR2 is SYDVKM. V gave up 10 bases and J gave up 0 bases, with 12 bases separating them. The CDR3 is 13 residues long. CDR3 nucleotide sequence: TGTGCCACCGGCGAGGGCATGAACACTGAAGCTTTCTTT. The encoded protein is CATGEGMNTEAFF.

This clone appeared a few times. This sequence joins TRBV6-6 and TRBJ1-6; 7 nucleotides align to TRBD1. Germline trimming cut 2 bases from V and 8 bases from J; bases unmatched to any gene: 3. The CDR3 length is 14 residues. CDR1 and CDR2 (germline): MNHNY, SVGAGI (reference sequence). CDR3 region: CASSYRGQYSPLHF. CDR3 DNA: TGTGCCAGCAGTTACAGGGGGCAGTATTCACCCCTCCACTTT.

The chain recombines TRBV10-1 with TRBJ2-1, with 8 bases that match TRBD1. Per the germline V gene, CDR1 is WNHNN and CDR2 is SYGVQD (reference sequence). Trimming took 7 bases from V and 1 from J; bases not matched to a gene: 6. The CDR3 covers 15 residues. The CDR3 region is CASNDRGVSYNEQFF. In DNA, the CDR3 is TGCGCCAGCAACGACAGGGGAGTTTCCTACAATGAGCAGTTCTTC.

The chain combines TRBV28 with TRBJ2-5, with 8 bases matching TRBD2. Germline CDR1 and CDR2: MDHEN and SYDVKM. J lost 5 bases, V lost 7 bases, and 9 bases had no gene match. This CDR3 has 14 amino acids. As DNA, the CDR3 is TGTGCCAGCACCGGGGGGGCGTTGGTGGAGACCCAGTACTTC. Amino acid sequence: CASTGGALVETQYF.

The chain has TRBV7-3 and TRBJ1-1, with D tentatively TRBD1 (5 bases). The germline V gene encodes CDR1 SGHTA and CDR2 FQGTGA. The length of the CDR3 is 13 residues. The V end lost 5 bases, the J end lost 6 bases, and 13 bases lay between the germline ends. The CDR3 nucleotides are TGTGCCAGCAGCCCCAATCGACAGTCTGAAGCTTTCTTT. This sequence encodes CASSPNRQSEAFF.

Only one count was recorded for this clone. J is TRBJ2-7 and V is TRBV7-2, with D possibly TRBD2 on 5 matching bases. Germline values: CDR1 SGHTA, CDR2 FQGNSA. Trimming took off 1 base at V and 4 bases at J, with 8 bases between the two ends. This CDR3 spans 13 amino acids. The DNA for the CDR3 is TGTGCCAGCAGCTTAGGAGGGCTTTACGAGCAGTACTTC. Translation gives CASSLGGLYEQYF.

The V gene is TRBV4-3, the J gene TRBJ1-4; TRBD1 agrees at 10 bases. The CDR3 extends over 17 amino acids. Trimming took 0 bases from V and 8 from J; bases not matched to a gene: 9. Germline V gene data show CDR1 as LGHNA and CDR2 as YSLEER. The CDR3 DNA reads TGCGCCAGCAGCCAAGATCAACTGGGGGGACAGGGGGAAAAACTGTTTTTT. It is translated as CASSQDQLGGQGEKLFF.

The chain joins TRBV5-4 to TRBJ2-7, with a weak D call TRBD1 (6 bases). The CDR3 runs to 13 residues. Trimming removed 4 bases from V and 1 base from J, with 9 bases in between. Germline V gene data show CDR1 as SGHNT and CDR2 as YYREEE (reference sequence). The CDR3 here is CASSPDRSYEQYF. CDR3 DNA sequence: TGTGCCAGCAGCCCGGACAGATCCTACGAGCAGTACTTC.

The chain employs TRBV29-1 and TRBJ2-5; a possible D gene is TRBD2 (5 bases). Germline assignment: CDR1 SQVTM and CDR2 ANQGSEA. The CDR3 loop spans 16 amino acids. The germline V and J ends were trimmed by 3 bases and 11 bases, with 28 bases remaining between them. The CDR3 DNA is TGCAGCGTTGATACCGGGAAGCCTAACCTACCCTACGGGCAGTACTTC. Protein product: CSVDTGKPNLPYGQYF. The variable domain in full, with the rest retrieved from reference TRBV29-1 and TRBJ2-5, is SAVISQKPSRDICQRGTSLTIQCQVDSQVTMMFWYRQQPGQSLTLIATANQGSEATYESGFVIDKFPISRPNLTFSTLTVSNMSPEDSSIYLCSVDTGKPNLPYGQYFGPGTRLLVL.

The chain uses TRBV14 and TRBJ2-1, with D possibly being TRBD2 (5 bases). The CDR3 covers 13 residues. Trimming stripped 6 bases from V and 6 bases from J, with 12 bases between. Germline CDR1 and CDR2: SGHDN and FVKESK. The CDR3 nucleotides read TGTGCCAGCAGGGCACTAGGCCGCAATGAGCAGTTCTTC. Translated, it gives CASRALGRNEQFF.

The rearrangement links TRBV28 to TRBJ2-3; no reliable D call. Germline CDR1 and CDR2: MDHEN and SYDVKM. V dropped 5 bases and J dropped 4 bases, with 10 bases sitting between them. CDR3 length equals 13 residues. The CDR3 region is CASSPLSADTQYF. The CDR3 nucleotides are TGTGCCAGCAGTCCTCTAAGCGCAGATACGCAGTATTTT.

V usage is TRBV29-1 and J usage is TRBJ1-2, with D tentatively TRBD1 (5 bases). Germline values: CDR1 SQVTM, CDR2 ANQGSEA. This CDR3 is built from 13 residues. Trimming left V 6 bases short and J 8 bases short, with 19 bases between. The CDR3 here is CSVWGGRTDGYTF. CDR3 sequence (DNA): TGCAGCGTGTGGGGGGGGAGAACAGACGGCTACACCTTC.

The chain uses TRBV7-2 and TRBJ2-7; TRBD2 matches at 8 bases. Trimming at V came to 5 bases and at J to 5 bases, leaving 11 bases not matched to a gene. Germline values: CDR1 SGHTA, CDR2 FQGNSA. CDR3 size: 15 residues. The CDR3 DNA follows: TGTGCCAGCAGCCCCCGCGGGAGGACTTTCGACGAGCAGTACTTC. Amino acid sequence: CASSPRGRTFDEQYF.

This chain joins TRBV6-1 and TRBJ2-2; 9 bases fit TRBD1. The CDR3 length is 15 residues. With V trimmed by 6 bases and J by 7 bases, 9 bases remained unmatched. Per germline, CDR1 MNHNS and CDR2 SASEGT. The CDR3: CASRPGTGFGGELFF. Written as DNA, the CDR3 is TGTGCCAGCAGGCCCGGGACAGGGTTCGGCGGGGAGCTGTTTTTT.

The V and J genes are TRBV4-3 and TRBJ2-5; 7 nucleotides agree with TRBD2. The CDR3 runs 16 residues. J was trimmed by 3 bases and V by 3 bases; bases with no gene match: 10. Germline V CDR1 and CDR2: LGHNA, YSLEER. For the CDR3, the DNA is TGCGCCAGCAGCCAGTCCTCTATGGCGGGGGAAGAGACCCAGTACTTC. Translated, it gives CASSQSSMAGEETQYF.

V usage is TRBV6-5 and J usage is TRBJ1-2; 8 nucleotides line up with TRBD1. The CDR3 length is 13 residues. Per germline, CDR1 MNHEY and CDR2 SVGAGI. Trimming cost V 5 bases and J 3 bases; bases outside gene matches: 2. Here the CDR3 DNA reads TGTGCCAGCAGTCCGGACAGGGACTATGGCTACACCTTC. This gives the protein CASSPDRDYGYTF.

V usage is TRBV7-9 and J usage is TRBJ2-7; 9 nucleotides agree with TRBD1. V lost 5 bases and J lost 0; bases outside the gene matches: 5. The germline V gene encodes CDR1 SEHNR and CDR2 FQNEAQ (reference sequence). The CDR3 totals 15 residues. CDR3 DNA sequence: TGTGCCAGCAGCCCCGGGACAGGGCTCTCCTACGAGCAGTACTTC. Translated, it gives CASSPGTGLSYEQYF. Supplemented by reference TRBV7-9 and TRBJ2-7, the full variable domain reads DTGVSQNPRHKITKRGQNVTFRCDPISEHNRLYWYRQTLGQGPEFLTYFQNEAQLEKSRLLSDRFSAERPKGSFSTLEIQRTEQGDSAMYLCASSPGTGLSYEQYFGPGTRLTVT.

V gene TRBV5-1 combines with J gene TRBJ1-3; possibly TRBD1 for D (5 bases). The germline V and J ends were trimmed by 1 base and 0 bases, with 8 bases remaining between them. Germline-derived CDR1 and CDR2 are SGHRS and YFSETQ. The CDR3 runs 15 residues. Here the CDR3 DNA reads TGCGCCAGCAGCTTGCATGACAGCTCTGGAAACACCATATATTTT. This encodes CASSLHDSSGNTIYF. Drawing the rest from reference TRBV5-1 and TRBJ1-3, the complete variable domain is KAGVTQTPRYLIKTRGQQVTLSCSPISGHRSVSWYQQTPGQGLQFLFEYFSETQRNKGNFPGRFSGRQFSNSRSEMNVSTLELGDSALYLCASSLHDSSGNTIYFGEGSWLTVV.

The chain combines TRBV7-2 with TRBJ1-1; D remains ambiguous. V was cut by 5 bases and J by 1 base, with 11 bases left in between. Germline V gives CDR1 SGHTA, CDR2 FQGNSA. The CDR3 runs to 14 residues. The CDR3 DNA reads TGTGCCAGCAGCCCCCGGGGAGCGAACACTGAAGCTTTCTTT. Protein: CASSPRGANTEAFF.

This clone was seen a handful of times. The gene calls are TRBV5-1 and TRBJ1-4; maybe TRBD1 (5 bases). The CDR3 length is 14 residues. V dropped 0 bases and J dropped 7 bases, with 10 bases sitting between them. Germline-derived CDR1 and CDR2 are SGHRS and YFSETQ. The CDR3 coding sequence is TGCGCCAGCAGCTTGGCCGGGGGACCTGAAAAACTGTTTTTT. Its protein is CASSLAGGPEKLFF.

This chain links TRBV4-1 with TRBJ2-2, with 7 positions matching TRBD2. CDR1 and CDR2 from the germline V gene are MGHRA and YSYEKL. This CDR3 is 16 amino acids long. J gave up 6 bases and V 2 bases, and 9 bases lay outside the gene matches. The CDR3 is CASSQKSGTPSGELFF. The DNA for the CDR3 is TGCGCCAGCAGCCAAAAGAGCGGGACCCCCTCCGGGGAGCTGTTTTTT.

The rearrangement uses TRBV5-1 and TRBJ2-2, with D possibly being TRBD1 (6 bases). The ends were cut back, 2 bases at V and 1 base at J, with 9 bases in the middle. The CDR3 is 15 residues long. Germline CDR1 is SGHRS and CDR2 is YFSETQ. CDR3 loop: CASSFGTQNTGELFF. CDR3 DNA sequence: TGCGCCAGCAGCTTTGGGACACAGAACACCGGGGAGCTGTTTTTT.